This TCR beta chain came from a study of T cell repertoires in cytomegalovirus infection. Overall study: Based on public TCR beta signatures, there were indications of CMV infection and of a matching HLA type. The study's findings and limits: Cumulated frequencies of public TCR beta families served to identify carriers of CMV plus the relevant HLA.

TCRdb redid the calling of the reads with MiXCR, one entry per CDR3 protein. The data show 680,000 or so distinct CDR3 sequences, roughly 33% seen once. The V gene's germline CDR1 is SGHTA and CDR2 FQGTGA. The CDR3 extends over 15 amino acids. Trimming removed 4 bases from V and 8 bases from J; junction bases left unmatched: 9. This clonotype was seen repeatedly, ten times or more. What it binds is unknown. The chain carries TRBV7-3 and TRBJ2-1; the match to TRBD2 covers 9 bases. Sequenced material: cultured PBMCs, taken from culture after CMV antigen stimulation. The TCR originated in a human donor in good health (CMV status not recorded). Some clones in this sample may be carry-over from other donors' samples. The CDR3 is CASSSTGTSNDEQFF. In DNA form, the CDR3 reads TGTGCCAGCAGCTCAACCGGGACTAGCAACGATGAGCAGTTCTTC.